This T cell receptor beta chain was recorded in a study of beta chain features in type 1 diabetes. Sorting with CD45RO/CCR7/CD25/CD127/CD95/CD27 yielded naive, central memory, regulatory and stem-like memory CD4+ cells. The authors obtained over 98% purity in all sorted populations. The study reverse transcribed the entire isolated RNA, so it sequenced expressed TCRB transcripts. Libraries were prepared by immunoSEQ multiplex PCR; TCRdb keeps only in-frame clonotypes and omits some of them. The sample has 620,000 or so clones; around 15% are singletons. This sequence originates from a man aged 18 to 29 in good health. Sequenced: naive CD4+ T cells from blood.

CDR3 amino acids: CASSLPQETQYF. The CDR3 DNA sequence: TGTGCCAGCAGCCTCCCCCAAGAGACCCAGTACTTC. The rearrangement joins TRBV7-2 to TRBJ2-5; D gene ambiguous. V lost 5 bases, J lost 1 base, and 5 bases lay in between. The CDR3 extends over 12 amino acids. The germline V gene has CDR1 SGHTA and CDR2 FQGNSA. Full variable domain (remainder filled in from reference TRBV7-2 and TRBJ2-5): GAGVSQSPSNKVTEKGKDVELRCDPISGHTALYWYRQSLGQGLEFLIYFQGNSAPDKSGLPSDRFSAERTGGSVSTLTIQRTQQEDSAVYLCASSLPQETQYFGPGTRLLVL.